The following is a TCR beta chain sequence with its context. Its specificity is not known. Trimming took 4 bases from V and 0 from J; bases not matched to a gene: 7. Germline CDR1 MNHEY, CDR2 SMNVEV (reference sequence). This CDR3 has 16 amino acids. The data stem from a study of somatic mutations in cytotoxic T cells in rheumatoid arthritis. Profiling relied on immunoSEQ multiplex PCR, and the TCRdb table lists in-frame clones only, not all of them. Among under 7,500 clones, 75% were seen once, and the ten largest hold approximately 35%. Study outcomes and limitations: The top CD8+ clone topped 20% of CD8+ cells in about an eighth of the roughly 65 patients. There was no significant difference in CD8+ T-cell clonality between rheumatoid arthritis patients and age-matched healthy controls.

Sequences were obtained from CD8+ T cells sorted from blood. This receptor was identified in a woman aged 55-70 years in good health. The chain has TRBV27 and TRBJ2-3, with TRBD2 matching over 7 bases. In DNA form, the CDR3 reads TGTGCCAGCAGTTCGCTAGCGGCACTTAGCACAGATACGCAGTATTTT. Translation: CASSSLAALSTDTQYF.